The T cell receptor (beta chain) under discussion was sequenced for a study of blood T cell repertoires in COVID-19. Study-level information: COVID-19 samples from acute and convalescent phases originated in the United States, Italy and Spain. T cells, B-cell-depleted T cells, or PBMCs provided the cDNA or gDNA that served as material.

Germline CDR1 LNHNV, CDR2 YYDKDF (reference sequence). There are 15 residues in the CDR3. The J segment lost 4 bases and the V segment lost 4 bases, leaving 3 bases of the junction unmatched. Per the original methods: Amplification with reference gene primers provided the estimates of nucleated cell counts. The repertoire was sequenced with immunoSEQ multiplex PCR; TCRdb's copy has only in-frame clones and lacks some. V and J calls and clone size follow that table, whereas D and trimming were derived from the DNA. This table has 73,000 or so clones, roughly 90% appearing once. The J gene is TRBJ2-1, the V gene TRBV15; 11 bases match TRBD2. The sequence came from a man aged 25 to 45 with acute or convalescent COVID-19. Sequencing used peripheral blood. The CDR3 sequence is CATSTASGRYNEQFF. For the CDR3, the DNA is TGTGCCACCAGCACGGCTAGCGGGAGGTACAATGAGCAGTTCTTC. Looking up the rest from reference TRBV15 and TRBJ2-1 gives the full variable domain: DAMVIQNPRYQVTQFGKPVTLSCSQTLNHNVMYWYQQKSSQAPKLLFHYYDKDFNNEADTPDNFQSRRPNTSFCFLDIRSPGLGDTAMYLCATSTASGRYNEQFFGPGTRLTVL.